The sequence of this T cell receptor beta chain was determined in a study of shared clonotypes between healthy human individuals. Turning to the study itself: A couple of female and a few male donors aged 18 to 49 were enrolled. CD4 naive cells filled three plates per donor, CD4 memory three, CD8 naive two and CD8 memory one.

The table came from immunoSEQ multiplex PCR; TCRdb's copy has only in-frame clones and leaves some out. Seen here are millions of clones, more than 85% observed once, and the top ten hold about 1.8%. The germline CDR1 and CDR2 sequences are LNHDA and SQIVND (reference sequence). V shed 10 bases and J 4 bases; nucleotides not matched to a gene: 15. This CDR3 region has 16 residues. CD45RO-negative, CCR7-selected cells formed the naive CD8 fraction, which excluded terminally differentiated effector memory CD45RA+ cells. This clonotype was obtained from a young man in good health. Some clones in this sample may be carry-over from other donors' samples. The chain couples TRBV19 to TRBJ2-3; 9 bases fit TRBD2. Material: naive CD8+ T cells from PBMCs. The DNA for the CDR3 is TGTGCCACCTCGGGCGGGAGGGCTTTATTTGCAGATACGCAGTATTTT. It codes for CATSGGRALFADTQYF.